This TCR beta chain originates from a study of Tregs in tolerant kidney transplant recipients. Study-wide results and caveats: Biological reproducibility was not directly addressed, but technical replication error appeared minimal. Findings come from small patient numbers and require larger validation.

The assay was immunoSEQ multiplex PCR, and TCRdb's table has in-frame clones only and misses some. The profile shows some 240,000 clones, 80% to 85% of them singletons. In this sample, this clone turned up a few times. Its antigen remains unknown. Thawed PBMCs were FACS-sorted into unstimulated CD4+CD25+CD127- regulatory T cells, CD4+CD25- non-regulatory cells, CD4 and CD8 cells. The sequence was obtained from a human donor in good health. Sample: CD4+ T cells from blood.

CDR3 residues: CASSYQSRVMNEQYF. The CDR3 region has the DNA TGTGCCAGCAGTTACCAGTCCAGGGTGATGAACGAGCAGTACTTC. V usage is TRBV6-5 and J usage is TRBJ2-7; maybe TRBD1 (5 bases). The CDR3 is 15 amino acids. CDR1 and CDR2 from the germline V gene are MNHEY and SVGAGI. V lost 2 bases and J 5 bases, leaving 16 bases between the germline ends.